The sequence of this T cell receptor beta chain was determined in a study of cytomegalovirus exposure and HLA in healthy donors. V lost 3 bases and J 2 bases, leaving 6 bases between the germline ends. Germline values: CDR1 SGHRS, CDR2 YFSETQ. CDR3 length equals 13 residues. Method: immunoSEQ multiplex PCR; TCRdb's copy keeps in-frame clones and lacks some. The sample includes over 150,000 clones, 85% to 90% of them seen just once. Turning to this clone: Its antigen is not identified.

Study-level points and caveats: TCR clusters originating in the first cohort tended to co-occur in the roughly 130 validation repertoires, according to a later analysis.

The sequenced material came from PBMCs. This sequence was found in a woman younger than 45 in good health and CMV-seronegative. The rearrangement links TRBV5-1 to TRBJ1-3; D gene ambiguous. CDR3 region: CASSSATGNTIYF. CDR3 sequence (DNA): TGCGCCAGCAGCTCCGCGACTGGAAACACCATATATTTT.